What follows describes a single T cell receptor beta chain. Source study methods: Amplification of reference gene primers provided the estimated nucleated cell counts. The method was immunoSEQ multiplex PCR; TCRdb's version includes in-frame clones alone and lacks a portion of them. V and J calls and clone size are given by that table; D and trimming were obtained from the DNA. Of around 140,000 clones listed, about 91% were seen once; the top ten hold 25% to 35%. The data stem from a study of blood T cell repertoires in COVID-19. Looking at the study overall: Some COVID-19 samples were acute and others convalescent; all came from the United States, Italy and Spain. Sample material is recorded as cDNA or gDNA derived from T cells, B-cell-depleted T cells, or PBMCs.

The CDR3 sequence is 17 residues long. Trimming took 1 base from V and 3 from J, leaving 15 bases between them. Per the germline V gene, CDR1 is LNHDA and CDR2 is SQIVND (reference sequence). The TCR sequence derives from a human donor in a cohort sampled during active COVID-19. J is TRBJ2-2 and V is TRBV19; weak D call: TRBD2 (6 bases). The sequenced material came from peripheral blood. CDR3 DNA: TGTGCCAGTAGTATAGTAGGGAGGCGTGGGTACACCGGGGAGCTGTTTTTT. Its translation is CASSIVGRRGYTGELFF. The entire variable domain, with the rest obtained from reference TRBV19 and TRBJ2-2, is as follows: DGGITQSPKYLFRKEGQNVTLSCEQNLNHDAMYWYRQDPGQGLRLIYYSQIVNDFQKGDIAEGYSVSREKKESFPLTVTSAQKNPTAFYLCASSIVGRRGYTGELFFGEGSRLTVL.